These T cell receptor beta chains were read from a single sample in a study of T cells in Graves' hyperthyroidism and ophthalmopathy. TCRdb reanalysed the multiplex PCR reads using MiXCR and keeps one entry per CDR3 protein. This repertoire shows 700,000 or so distinct CDR3 sequences, roughly 15% found once; its top ten account for around 13%. The sample comprised blood. All receptors come from a woman between 45 and 60 years old with Graves' ophthalmopathy. CDR3s include the opening cysteine and the closing phenylalanine or tryptophan. A D gene is named only where the DNA matches it firmly. Size is stated for part of the rows, as once, few or many counts, or as a class when the clone is expanded.

V gene,clone size,D gene,J gene,CDR3 DNA,CDR3 protein
TRBV6-1,few,TRBD2,TRBJ2-1,TGTGCCAGCACGACTAGCGGCAATGAGCAGTTCTTC,CASTTSGNEQFF
TRBV20-1,NA,NA,TRBJ1-5,TGCAGTGCTAGAGAAGTCGGAGGGATGAGCAATCAGCCCCAGCATTTT,CSAREVGGMSNQPQHF
TRBV3-1,many,NA,TRBJ1-1,TGTGCCAGCAGCCTAAACTTTGGGGGCCGGACTGAAGCTTTCTTT,CASSLNFGGRTEAFF
TRBV28,NA,TRBD2,TRBJ2-1,TGTGCCAGCAGTTTAAGAGGCGCCGGTAGACTAGCGGGAGTAGGGAATGAGCAGTTCTTC,CASSLRGAGRLAGVGNEQFF
TRBV20-1,many,NA,TRBJ2-2,TGCAGTGCTAGATCGGGACACCTCACCGGGGAGCTGTTTTTT,CSARSGHLTGELFF
TRBV6-4,many,TRBD2,TRBJ2-7,TGTGCCAGCTTTAGCGGGAGATCTTCCGAGCAGTACTTC,CASFSGRSSEQYF
TRBV20-1,many,TRBD2,TRBJ2-7,TGCAGTGCCCAACCGGGACTATACTCCTACGAGCAGTACTTC,CSAQPGLYSYEQYF
TRBV20-1,NA,NA,TRBJ2-1,TGCAGTGTGGAGGAGACAGGATGGAGTGAGCAGTTCTTC,CSVEETGWSEQFF
TRBV5-1,many,NA,TRBJ2-2,TGCGCCAGCATGGCGTCGAACACCGGGGAGCTGTTTTTT,CASMASNTGELFF
TRBV7-9,NA,TRBD1,TRBJ1-2,TGTGCCAGCAGCGGGACAGGGGTGATCTATGGCTACACCTTC,CASSGTGVIYGYTF
TRBV5-1,NA,TRBD2,TRBJ2-3,TGCGCCAGCAGCCCGATTCTTCTAGCGGGAATCCGTAGCACAGATACGCAGTATTTT,CASSPILLAGIRSTDTQYF
TRBV7-2,few,TRBD2,TRBJ2-1,TGTGCCAGCAGCTTAGCGGTTCCGGGGGCGGGGGGCTCCTACAATGAGCAGTTCTTC,CASSLAVPGAGGSYNEQFF
TRBV5-1,many,TRBD2,TRBJ2-1,TGCGCCAGCAGCCAGACTAGCGGAAAATCCTACAATGAGCAGTTCTTC,CASSQTSGKSYNEQFF
TRBV12-3/TRBV12-4,many,TRBD2,TRBJ2-1,TGTGCCAGCAGTTACCTAGCGGGTGCCTACAATGAGCAGTTCTTC,CASSYLAGAYNEQFF
TRBV9,many,NA,TRBJ1-2,TGTGCCAGCAGTTGGTCCAATGGCTACACCTTC,CASSWSNGYTF
TRBV19,few,NA,TRBJ1-1,TGTGCCAGTAGTGGTGCAGGGCGCACTGAAGCTTTCTTT,CASSGAGRTEAFF
TRBV18,many,NA,TRBJ2-5,TGTGCCAGCTCACTAGAACCGGGATCCCAAGAGACCCAGTACTTC,CASSLEPGSQETQYF